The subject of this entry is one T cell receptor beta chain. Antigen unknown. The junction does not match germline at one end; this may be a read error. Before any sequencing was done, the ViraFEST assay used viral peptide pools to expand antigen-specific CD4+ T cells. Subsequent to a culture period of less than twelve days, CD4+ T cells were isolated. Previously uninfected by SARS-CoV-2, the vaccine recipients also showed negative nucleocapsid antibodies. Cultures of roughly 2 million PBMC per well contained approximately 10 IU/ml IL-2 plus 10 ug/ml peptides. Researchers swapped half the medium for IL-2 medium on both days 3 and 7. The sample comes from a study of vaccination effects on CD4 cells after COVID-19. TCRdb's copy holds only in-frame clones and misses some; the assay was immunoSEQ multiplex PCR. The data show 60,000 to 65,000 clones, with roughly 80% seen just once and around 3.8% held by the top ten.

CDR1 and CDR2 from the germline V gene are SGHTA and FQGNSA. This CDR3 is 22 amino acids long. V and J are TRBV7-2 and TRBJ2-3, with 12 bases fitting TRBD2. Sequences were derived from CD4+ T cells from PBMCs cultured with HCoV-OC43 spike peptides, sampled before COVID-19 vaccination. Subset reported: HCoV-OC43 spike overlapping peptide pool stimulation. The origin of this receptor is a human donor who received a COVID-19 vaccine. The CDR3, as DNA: TGTGCCAGCAGCGTAGCCTCGAGGATCCTAGCGGGGGGGTCCAAAAGAGTAGATACGCAGTATTTT. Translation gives CASSVASRILAGGSKRVDTQYF.